These T cell receptor beta chains were read from a single sample in a study of OX40 agonist ivuxolimab in advanced cancers. Repertoires were generated with immunoSEQ multiplex PCR, while TCRdb's copy carries only in-frame clones and drops some. Of roughly 120,000 clones listed, 80% to 90% are singletons. The sample in question was CD4+ or CD8+ T cells sorted from blood, obtained in a trial of the OX40 agonist ivuxolimab. Receptor source: an adult with an advanced solid tumor such as melanoma, head and neck, liver or kidney cancer. Each CDR3 is given with its conserved first and last residue. The D gene is left open where the match is weak. Not all rows give a size; the values are once, few, many and, for expanded clones, a class.

cdr3_aa cdr3_nt v_call d_call clone_size j_call cdr3_length
CASSGGLQNTEAFF TGTGCCAGCAGCGGGGGACTCCAGAACACTGAAGCTTTCTTT TRBV9 - - TRBJ1-1 14
CASSLVGTANTEAFF TGCGCCAGCAGCTTGGTGGGGACAGCTAACACTGAAGCTTTCTTT TRBV5-1 TRBD1 - TRBJ1-1 15
CASSLTGDRETQYF TGCGCCAGCAGCCTAACAGGGGATAGAGAGACCCAGTACTTC TRBV4-1 TRBD1 once TRBJ2-5 14
CASAGFRAGDQETQYF TGTGCCAGCGCGGGATTTCGAGCAGGGGATCAAGAGACCCAGTACTTC TRBV9 - - TRBJ2-5 16
CASSFLAAEKDTQYF TGTGCCAGCAGTTTTCTTGCGGCCGAGAAAGATACGCAGTATTTT TRBV28 - - TRBJ2-3 15
CASSEDKLRDSPLHF TGTGCCAGCAGTGAAGACAAGCTACGGGATTCACCCCTCCACTTT TRBV6-1 - - TRBJ1-6 15
CASSRQANTEAFF TGTGCCAGCAGCCGGCAGGCGAACACTGAAGCTTTCTTT TRBV11-3 - - TRBJ1-1 13
CASSLSRGANSYNEQFF TGTGCCAGCAGCTTGTCGCGGGGCGCCAACTCCTACAATGAGCAGTTCTTC TRBV11-3 - - TRBJ2-1 17
CASSKAGIVSYNEQFF TGTGCCAGCAGCAAGGCGGGCATTGTCTCCTACAATGAGCAGTTCTTC TRBV5-8 - - TRBJ2-1 16
CASSWSGYTDTQYF TGTGCCAGCAGCTGGTCTGGATATACAGATACGCAGTATTTT TRBV5-6 - - TRBJ2-3 14
CASSQRQRGSTGELFF TGTGCCAGCAGCCAAAGACAACGTGGAAGCACCGGGGAGCTGTTTTTT TRBV7-2 - - TRBJ2-2 16
CAISSPGETQYF TGTGCCATCAGTTCCCCGGGAGAGACCCAGTACTTC TRBV10-3 - - TRBJ2-5 12
CASSLETQGRGYTF TGTGCCAGCAGCTTAGAAACACAGGGGAGGGGCTACACCTTC TRBV7-9 TRBD1 - TRBJ1-2 14
CASSQNTEAFF TGTGCCAGCAGCCAAAACACTGAAGCTTTCTTT TRBV14 - - TRBJ1-1 11
CASKRLDPQETQYF TGTGCCAGCAAGAGATTGGACCCCCAAGAGACCCAGTACTTC TRBV2 - - TRBJ2-5 14
CASRGSANTGELFF TGCGCCAGCAGGGGTTCTGCGAACACCGGGGAGCTGTTTTTT TRBV4-3 - - TRBJ2-2 14
CASSYQHGTEAFF TGTGCCAGCAGTTACCAGCATGGCACTGAAGCTTTCTTT TRBV6-5 - - TRBJ1-1 13
CASSLSGGHETQYF TGTGCCAGCAGTTTATCAGGGGGCCACGAGACCCAGTACTTC TRBV28 TRBD1 once TRBJ2-5 14
CASSYLVTEAFF TGTGCCAGCAGCTACTTGGTGACTGAAGCTTTCTTT TRBV7-2 - - TRBJ1-1 12
CASSLNHGGDRGTNSNQPQHF TGCGCCAGCAGTCTCAATCATGGAGGGGACAGGGGCACCAACAGCAATCAGCCCCAGCATTTT TRBV23-1 TRBD1 - TRBJ1-5 21
CASSLDSANYGYTF TGCGCCAGCAGCTTGGACAGCGCTAACTATGGCTACACCTTC TRBV5-1 - once TRBJ1-2 14
CASSSPPGTGGQETQYF TGTGCCAGCAGCTCTCCCCCAGGGACAGGGGGGCAAGAGACCCAGTACTTC TRBV7-9 TRBD1 - TRBJ2-5 17
CSVVSVGRGDTQYF TGCAGCGTTGTTAGCGTGGGGAGGGGAGATACGCAGTATTTT TRBV29-1 TRBD2 - TRBJ2-3 14
CASSLLSSYNSPLHF TGTGCCAGCAGCTTGCTGAGCTCCTATAATTCACCCCTCCACTTT TRBV5-4 - - TRBJ1-6 15
CASTLPESYEQYF TGTGCCAGCACCCTCCCGGAATCCTACGAGCAGTACTTC TRBV6-6 - - TRBJ2-7 13
CASSPRGPPRGSTEAFF TGTGCCAGCTCACCGAGGGGCCCACCTAGGGGGAGCACTGAAGCTTTCTTT TRBV18 - - TRBJ1-1 17
CASTTRETQYF TGTGCCAGCACGACCCGGGAGACCCAGTACTTC TRBV28 - - TRBJ2-5 11
CASSLKRTSGNYEQYF TGTGCCAGCAGCTTAAAAAGGACTAGCGGTAACTACGAGCAGTACTTC TRBV5-6 TRBD2 - TRBJ2-7 16
CASGGEKLFF TGTGCCTCGGGGGGTGAAAAACTGTTTTTT TRBV7-9 - few TRBJ1-4 10
CASSKIHRGGNQPQHF TGTGCCAGCAGCAAAATTCACAGGGGTGGCAATCAGCCCCAGCATTTT TRBV14 TRBD1 - TRBJ1-5 16
CASSFSPESTDTQYF TGTGCCAGCAGCTTCTCTCCAGAAAGCACAGATACGCAGTATTTT TRBV7-8 - - TRBJ2-3 15
CASREAGGPYEQYF TGTGCCAGCAGGGAAGCAGGGGGCCCCTACGAGCAGTACTTC TRBV7-2 TRBD1 - TRBJ2-7 14
CASSLTGQGDVEQYF TGTGCCAGCAGCTTAACTGGACAGGGGGATGTCGAGCAGTACTTC TRBV7-2 TRBD1 - TRBJ2-7 15
CASSLAGVGRGNTIYF TGTGCCAGCAGCTTGGCCGGGGTCGGGAGGGGAAACACCATATATTTT TRBV5-5 - - TRBJ1-3 16
CASSEGPASYEQYF TGTGCCAGCAGTGAAGGCCCGGCAAGTTACGAGCAGTACTTC TRBV6-1 - - TRBJ2-7 14
CASSRGAGSYNEQFF TGTGCCAGCAGCAGGGGGGCGGGCTCCTACAATGAGCAGTTCTTC TRBV7-8 - - TRBJ2-1 15
CASRRDFSALYEQYF TGTGCCAGTAGAAGGGACTTCTCCGCACTTTACGAGCAGTACTTC TRBV19 - - TRBJ2-7 15
CASSRGSNQPQHF TGCGCCAGCAGTCGGGGGAGCAATCAGCCCCAGCATTTT TRBV10-2 - - TRBJ1-5 13
CASSQGLAGGQETQYF TGCGCCAGCAGCCAAGGACTAGCGGGGGGGCAAGAGACCCAGTACTTC TRBV4-1 TRBD2 once TRBJ2-5 16
CASSGGTGGLYEQYF TGTGCCAGCAGTGGGGGGACAGGGGGACTCTACGAGCAGTACTTC TRBV6-1 TRBD1 - TRBJ2-7 15
CASGTGVHEQYF TGTGCCAGCGGGACAGGGGTCCACGAGCAGTACTTC TRBV6-6 TRBD1 - TRBJ2-7 12
CASSFNRGLGNTIYF TGTGCCAGCAGCTTCAACAGGGGGCTTGGAAACACCATATATTTT TRBV28 TRBD1 once TRBJ1-3 15
CASSPPSLATDTQYF TGTGCCAGCTCACCACCGAGTCTAGCGACAGATACGCAGTATTTT TRBV18 - - TRBJ2-3 15
CASSLEGTGGLYEQYF TGTGCCAGCAGCTTAGAGGGGACAGGGGGCCTATACGAGCAGTACTTC TRBV7-2 TRBD1 - TRBJ2-7 16
CAIKDGQETQYF TGTGCCATCAAGGACGGCCAAGAGACCCAGTACTTC TRBV10-3 - few TRBJ2-5 12
CASSSPGSREKLFF TGTGCCAGCAGCTCCCCCGGGTCTCGAGAAAAACTGTTTTTT TRBV5-6 - - TRBJ1-4 14
CASSSPQQGEKLFF TGTGCCAGCAGCTCGCCCCAGCAGGGAGAAAAACTGTTTTTT TRBV7-2 - - TRBJ1-4 14
CASSPRDTGEKLFF TGTGCCAGCTCACCGCGGGATACTGGTGAAAAACTGTTTTTT TRBV18 - - TRBJ1-4 14
CASRTKRGTSFFYEQYF TGTGCAAGTCGCACCAAGCGGGGGACCTCTTTTTTCTACGAGCAGTACTTC TRBV12-2 - - TRBJ2-7 17
CASSLRLDGLYGYTF TGTGCCAGCAGTTTAAGACTGGACGGACTCTATGGCTACACCTTC TRBV27 - - TRBJ1-2 15
CASNSFAGVNEQFF TGTGCCAGCAATTCTTTCGCGGGGGTCAATGAGCAGTTCTTC TRBV28 TRBD2 - TRBJ2-1 14
CASSLWLGVGQANSPLHF TGTGCCAGCAGCTTGTGGTTGGGTGTGGGACAGGCTAATTCACCCCTCCACTTT TRBV5-5 TRBD1 once TRBJ1-6 18